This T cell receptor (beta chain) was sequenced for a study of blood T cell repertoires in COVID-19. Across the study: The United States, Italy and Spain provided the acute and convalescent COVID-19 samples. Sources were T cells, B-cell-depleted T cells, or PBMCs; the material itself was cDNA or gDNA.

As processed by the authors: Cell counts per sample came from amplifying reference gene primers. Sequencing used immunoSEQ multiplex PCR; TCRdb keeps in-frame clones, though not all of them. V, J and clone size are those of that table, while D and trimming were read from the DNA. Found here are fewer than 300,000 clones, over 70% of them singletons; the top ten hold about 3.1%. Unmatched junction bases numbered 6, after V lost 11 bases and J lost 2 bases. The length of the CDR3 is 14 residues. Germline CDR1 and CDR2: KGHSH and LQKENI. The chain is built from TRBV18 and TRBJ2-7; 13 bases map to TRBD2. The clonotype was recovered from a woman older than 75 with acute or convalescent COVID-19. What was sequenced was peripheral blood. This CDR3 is CAGSTSGGTYEQYF. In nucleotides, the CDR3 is TGTGCCGGTTCGACTAGCGGGGGGACCTACGAGCAGTACTTC.